This T cell receptor beta chain appears in the sequencing data of a study of CD8+ T cells in alopecia areata. Notes on the study in general: Clonality was higher in lesional than normal scalp, especially in alopecia totalis/universalis. Sharing of TCRs across patients appeared less clear than in mice, possibly for HLA-related reasons.

In each case, RNA was isolated and then reverse transcribed into cDNA as the sequencing template. TCRdb's table, derived via immunoSEQ multiplex PCR, lists solely in-frame clones and lacks some. This sample carries about 110,000 clones, roughly 64% of them seen once, and the ten largest clones take roughly 20%. Notes on this clone: As yet, its antigen is unknown. Other DNA variants within this sample encode the same CDR3.

PBMCs provided sorted CD4+ and CD8+ T cells. The CDR3 spans 13 residues. Germline-derived CDR1 and CDR2 are SGHTA and FQGNSA. The V end was cut by 5 bases, the J end by 3 bases, with 10 bases between. What was sequenced was CD8+ T cells sorted from blood. This receptor was obtained from a human donor in good health. The chain uses TRBV7-2 and TRBJ1-2; weak D call: TRBD1 (5 bases). The CDR3 loop is CASSPGTYYGYTF. The CDR3 DNA reads TGTGCCAGCAGCCCGGGGACGTACTATGGCTACACCTTC.